Given below is one T cell receptor beta chain in context. Its antigen is not identified. These data belong to a study of cytomegalovirus exposure and HLA in healthy donors. Findings and limits, study-wide: In vitro experiments confirmed that a few CMV-associated chains were specific for CMV antigens.

The PCR had 60 Vbeta and 13 Jbeta primers. Only in-frame clones appear in the TCRdb table, and some are missing; sequencing was by immunoSEQ multiplex PCR. Its table lists 95,000 to 150,000 clones. Per germline, CDR1 SQVTM and CDR2 ANQGSEA. V dropped 6 bases and J dropped 4 bases, with 11 bases sitting between them. The CDR3 is 12 residues long. The receptor comes from a man in his late teens or twenties in good health and CMV-seronegative. Sequenced material: PBMCs. The chain combines TRBV29-1 with TRBJ2-3; perhaps TRBD1 as D (5 bases). The chain's CDR3 is CSVARQSDTQYF. The DNA for the CDR3 is TGCAGCGTCGCCCGACAGTCAGATACGCAGTATTTT.